The sequence of this T cell receptor beta chain was determined in a study of blood T cells in healthy people across ages. Using a J-beta primer mix together with a sample-barcoded 5' primer, a second PCR was run for about 7 to 12 cycles. The template-switch adaptor was a 5' adaptor with 12 random nucleotides. It tagged each cDNA molecule. Via MiXCR, TCRdb re-called the 5' RACE reads, giving one row per CDR3 protein. The sample lists about a million distinct CDR3 sequences, roughly 48% occurring once. Study results and caveats: Roughly linear age-related decline in beta diversity appeared, significant by age about 40. What prevented conclusive comparison of naive and antigen-experienced cells was that PBMCs were unsorted.

This clonotype was detected only a few times. Its antigen is unknown. Germline CDR1 is ENHRY and CDR2 is SYGVKD. Deletions cut 4 bases from V and 5 bases from J, with 18 bases between. The CDR3 consists of 16 residues. The rearrangement uses TRBV10-3 and TRBJ2-1; tentative D call: TRBD2 (5 bases). This clonotype was obtained from a young man in good health. The source material was blood. This CDR3 is CAISVAGVGVHNEQFF. The CDR3 nucleotides are TGTGCCATCAGTGTCGCCGGGGTCGGGGTCCACAATGAGCAGTTCTTC.